These 22 T cell receptor beta chains were sequenced from one sample in a study of T cells in localized non-small cell lung cancer. Using immunoSEQ multiplex PCR, the repertoire was profiled, and TCRdb retains in-frame clones only, with some absent. The sample records 30,000 or so clones, about 88% being singletons. The specimen was peripheral blood, collected before any cancer treatment. These TCRs come from a female donor older than 55 with stage III squamous cell lung carcinoma.

This CDR3 is CASRENEKLFF. The CDR3 DNA sequence: TGTGCCAGCAGGGAAAATGAAAAACTGTTTTTT. The rearrangement uses TRBV2 and TRBJ1-4; no clear D. This CDR3 spans 11 amino acids. In germline, CDR1 is SNHLY, CDR2 FYNNEI. The germline V and J ends were trimmed by 6 bases and 5 bases, with 4 bases remaining between them.

The chain uses TRBV5-1 and TRBJ1-5; D perhaps matches TRBD1 (6 bases). V was trimmed by 4 bases and J by 0 bases, leaving 11 bases between them. The CDR3 runs 15 residues. The germline V gene has CDR1 SGHRS and CDR2 YFSETQ. CDR3 in DNA: TGCGCCAGCAGCATACAGGGTAATAGCAATCAGCCCCAGCATTTT. It encodes CASSIQGNSNQPQHF. The full variable domain, in which reference TRBV5-1 and TRBJ1-5 provide the parts outside the CDR3, is KAGVTQTPRYLIKTRGQQVTLSCSPISGHRSVSWYQQTPGQGLQFLFEYFSETQRNKGNFPGRFSGRQFSNSRSEMNVSTLELGDSALYLCASSIQGNSNQPQHFGDGTRLSIL.

This chain uses TRBV5-4 with TRBJ2-1, with 14 bases fitting TRBD2. CDR1 SGHNT and CDR2 YYREEE come from the germline V gene (reference sequence). The ends lost 3 bases at V and 5 bases at J; junction bases unmatched: 4. The CDR3 length is 16 residues. In nucleotides, the CDR3 is TGTGCCAGCAGCTCGGGACTAGCGGGAGTTGACAATGAGCAGTTCTTC. It specifies CASSSGLAGVDNEQFF.

This clone has a handful of counts. The V and J genes are TRBV27 and TRBJ1-2, with TRBD1 identical over 7 bases. J lost 2 bases, V lost 6 bases, and 9 bases had no gene match. The CDR3 is 15 residues long. The germline CDR1 and CDR2 sequences are MNHEY and SMNVEV (reference sequence). The CDR3 DNA is TGTGCCAGCAGCCCTGAGGGACAGTGGAACTATGGCTACACCTTC. This codes for CASSPEGQWNYGYTF.

The chain carries TRBV28 and TRBJ2-3; the match to TRBD2 covers 11 bases. The CDR3 totals 21 residues. Per germline, CDR1 MDHEN and CDR2 SYDVKM. J lost 3 bases, V lost 7 bases, and 24 bases had no gene match. CDR3 residues: CASTLSPGTAPTSGATDTQYF. The CDR3 nucleotides read TGTGCCAGCACCCTAAGTCCCGGGACAGCCCCGACTAGCGGGGCAACAGATACGCAGTATTTT.

The J gene is TRBJ1-5, the V gene TRBV2; 10 bases match TRBD1. This CDR3 has 16 amino acids. The junction had 7 bases not matched to a gene; V was cut back by 2 bases and J by 6 bases. The germline gives CDR1 SNHLY, CDR2 FYNNEI. The CDR3 is CASSEMGTGAGQPQHF. CDR3 sequence (DNA): TGTGCCAGCAGTGAAATGGGGACAGGGGCTGGTCAGCCCCAGCATTTT.

The J gene is TRBJ1-5, the V gene TRBV6-5; the D gene is possibly TRBD1 (5 bases). CDR1 MNHEY and CDR2 SVGAGI come from the germline V gene. The germline V and J ends were trimmed by 2 bases and 6 bases, with 11 bases remaining between them. The CDR3 length is 14 residues. CDR3 DNA sequence: TGTGCCAGCAGTTACGGGACTGGCGGTCAGCCCCAGCATTTT. It translates to CASSYGTGGQPQHF.

The genes are TRBV5-5 and TRBJ1-1; 8 bases agree with TRBD1. The CDR3 runs to 15 residues. Germline CDR1 is SGHKS and CDR2 is YYEKEE (reference sequence). Trimming cost V 4 bases and J 3 bases; bases outside gene matches: 8. Here the CDR3 DNA reads TGTGCCAGCAGCCCGCGGACAGGGAGGGACACTGAAGCTTTCTTT. Amino acids: CASSPRTGRDTEAFF.

The chain joins TRBV11-2 to TRBJ2-7; maybe TRBD2 (6 bases). Trimming stripped 4 bases from V and 4 bases from J, with 14 bases between. The CDR3 extends over 14 amino acids. From germline, CDR1 is SGHAT and CDR2 FQNNGV. The CDR3 sequence is CASSYPGLGYEQYF. The CDR3 coding sequence is TGTGCCAGCAGCTATCCGGGACTCGGATACGAGCAGTACTTC.

This sequence joins TRBV5-4 and TRBJ2-2; D remains unclear. CDR3 length equals 15 residues. V lost 0 bases and J lost 1, with 7 bases in between. Germline CDR1 and CDR2: SGHNT and YYREEE (reference sequence). The CDR3 protein is CASSLGPGNTGELFF. CDR3 sequence (DNA): TGTGCCAGCAGCTTGGGGCCGGGGAACACCGGGGAGCTGTTTTTT.

The table lists this clone with a count of one. The chain employs TRBV7-2 and TRBJ1-5; 10 nucleotides line up with TRBD1. This CDR3 is built from 15 residues. Germline-derived CDR1 and CDR2 are SGHTA and FQGNSA. The V gene end was trimmed by 5 bases and the J gene end by 8 bases; junction bases not matched to a gene: 9. Written as DNA, the CDR3 is TGTGCCAGCAGCCTCGATAGACAGGGGGCGAAGCCCCAGCATTTT. Protein sequence: CASSLDRQGAKPQHF.

This rearrangement joins TRBV2 to TRBJ1-2, with 7 bases identical to TRBD1. Looked up from germline, CDR1 is SNHLY and CDR2 is FYNNEI. The CDR3 loop spans 15 amino acids. J gave up 4 bases and V 3 bases, and 8 bases lay outside the gene matches. The CDR3 reads CASSEWPDRVYGYTF. The CDR3 nucleotides are TGTGCCAGCAGTGAGTGGCCCGACAGGGTCTATGGCTACACCTTC.

This clone occurred a few times. V gene TRBV18 combines with J gene TRBJ1-1, with unresolved D. The germline gives CDR1 KGHSH, CDR2 LQKENI. The CDR3 has 16 residues. With 1 base removed from V and 1 base from J, the gap between germline ends came to 13 bases. The DNA of the CDR3 is TGTGCCAGCTCACCACGGGGAAGCGGGTCGAACACTGAAGCTTTCTTT. This codes for CASSPRGSGSNTEAFF.

The chain joins TRBV6-5 to TRBJ2-3, with 8 bases lining up with TRBD1. J gave up 0 bases and V 2 bases, and 1 base lay outside the gene matches. CDR1 is MNHEY, CDR2 SVGAGI, per germline. CDR3 size: 15 residues. As DNA, the CDR3 is TGTGCCAGCAGTTACGGACAGGGTAGCACAGATACGCAGTATTTT. Residues: CASSYGQGSTDTQYF.

This clone appeared a single time. The V gene is TRBV11-2, the J gene TRBJ2-5; the match to TRBD2 covers 8 bases. Germline loops: CDR1 SGHAT, CDR2 FQNNGV. With V trimmed by 2 bases and J by 2 bases, 10 bases remained unmatched. The CDR3 is 17 amino acids. The CDR3 coding sequence is TGTGCCAGCAGCTTATTGGCGGGGGGACTTACACAAGAGACCCAGTACTTC. It encodes CASSLLAGGLTQETQYF.

The genes are TRBV2 and TRBJ2-7, with 7 bases that match TRBD1. Germline assignment: CDR1 SNHLY and CDR2 FYNNEI. The CDR3 totals 15 residues. With 8 bases clipped from V and 6 bases from J, the junction kept 16 bases outside the gene matches. CDR3 DNA: TGTGCCAGCGGAATGACAGGGAACCTTTCTGGCGAGCAGTACTTC. Translation: CASGMTGNLSGEQYF.

V and J are TRBV5-4 and TRBJ2-7; 9 positions match TRBD2. The CDR3 loop spans 14 amino acids. V was clipped by 0 bases and J by 4 bases; unmatched bases: 2. The germline V gene has CDR1 SGHNT and CDR2 YYREEE (reference sequence). CDR3 DNA sequence: TGTGCCAGCAGCTTGGTTGCGGGAGGGTACGAGCAGTACTTC. It is translated as CASSLVAGGYEQYF.

This chain connects TRBV5-1 to TRBJ1-1, with TRBD1 matching 8 bases. The CDR3 consists of 15 residues. V lost 0 bases to trimming and J lost 2 bases; unmatched junction nucleotides: 3. Germline V gene lookup returns CDR1 SGHRS and CDR2 YFSETQ. CDR3 amino acids: CASSLAQGANTEAFF. The DNA of the CDR3 is TGCGCCAGCAGCTTGGCCCAGGGGGCTAACACTGAAGCTTTCTTT.

The chain has TRBV7-9 and TRBJ2-3, with D perhaps TRBD1 (6 bases). The germline V gene has CDR1 SEHNR and CDR2 FQNEAQ (reference sequence). This CDR3 comprises 16 residues. Trimming took 5 bases from V and 0 from J, leaving 15 bases between them. As DNA, the CDR3 is TGTGCCAGCAGCCCGAGGGGGAGCGGAAGCACAGATACGCAGTATTTT. Translated, it gives CASSPRGSGSTDTQYF. Based on the CDR3 plus reference TRBV7-9 and TRBJ2-3, the full variable domain is DTGVSQNPRHKITKRGQNVTFRCDPISEHNRLYWYRQTLGQGPEFLTYFQNEAQLEKSRLLSDRFSAERPKGSFSTLEIQRTEQGDSAMYLCASSPRGSGSTDTQYFGPGTRLTVL.

The chain employs TRBV5-1 and TRBJ1-2, with 11 bases lining up with TRBD1. V gave up 3 bases and J gave up 5 bases; unmatched junction bases: 3. The CDR3 spans 14 residues. Germline CDR1 reads SGHRS; CDR2 reads YFSETQ. The DNA for the CDR3 is TGCGCCAGCAGCTGGGACAGGGGGAAATATGGCTACACCTTC. It translates to CASSWDRGKYGYTF.

This chain joins TRBV4-1 and TRBJ1-4; weak D call: TRBD1 (6 bases). In germline, CDR1 is MGHRA, CDR2 YSYEKL. This CDR3 has 14 residues. Trimming stripped 4 bases from V and 5 bases from J, with 11 bases between. CDR3 sequence (DNA): TGCGCCAGCAGCCTTCGAACAGGGAATGAAAAACTGTTTTTT. It yields the protein CASSLRTGNEKLFF.

The V gene is TRBV13, the J gene TRBJ2-1; D gene uncertain. The CDR3 sequence is 13 residues long. Trimming left V 5 bases short and J 0 bases short, with 5 bases between. The germline CDR1 and CDR2 sequences are PRHDT and FYEKMQ (reference sequence). This CDR3 is CASSPHSYNEQFF. The CDR3 coding sequence is TGTGCCAGCAGCCCCCACTCCTACAATGAGCAGTTCTTC.